This T cell receptor (beta chain) was observed in a study of T cells in Graves' hyperthyroidism and ophthalmopathy. Diagnoses used clinical symptoms, serum thyroxine and TRAb, thyroid ultrasound and orbital computed tomography. Amplified regions were TCR beta CDR3 sequences from RNA transcripts. An initial round of RT-PCR targeting the TCR CDR3 relied on the HTBI primer set. Each CDR3 protein gets one entry after TCRdb re-called the multiplex PCR reads with MiXCR. The sample includes about 740,000 distinct CDR3 sequences, approximately 15% of them seen just once. This CDR3 is built from 15 residues. Germline loops: CDR1 KGHSH, CDR2 LQKENI. V was cut by 2 bases and J by 3 bases, with 11 bases left in between.

The source is a woman aged 18-35 years with Graves' hyperthyroidism. Sequencing was carried out using blood. J is TRBJ2-1 and V is TRBV18, with D possibly matching TRBD1 (5 bases). Here the CDR3 reads CASSPGQGDYNEQFF. In DNA form, the CDR3 reads TGTGCCAGCTCACCAGGGCAGGGCGACTACAATGAGCAGTTCTTC. The full variable domain, rest sourced from reference TRBV18 and TRBJ2-1, is NAGVMQNPRHLVRRRGQEARLRCSPMKGHSHVYWYRQLPEEGLKFMVYLQKENIIDESGMPKERFSAEFPKEGPSILRIQQVVRGDSAAYFCASSPGQGDYNEQFFGPGTRLTVL.